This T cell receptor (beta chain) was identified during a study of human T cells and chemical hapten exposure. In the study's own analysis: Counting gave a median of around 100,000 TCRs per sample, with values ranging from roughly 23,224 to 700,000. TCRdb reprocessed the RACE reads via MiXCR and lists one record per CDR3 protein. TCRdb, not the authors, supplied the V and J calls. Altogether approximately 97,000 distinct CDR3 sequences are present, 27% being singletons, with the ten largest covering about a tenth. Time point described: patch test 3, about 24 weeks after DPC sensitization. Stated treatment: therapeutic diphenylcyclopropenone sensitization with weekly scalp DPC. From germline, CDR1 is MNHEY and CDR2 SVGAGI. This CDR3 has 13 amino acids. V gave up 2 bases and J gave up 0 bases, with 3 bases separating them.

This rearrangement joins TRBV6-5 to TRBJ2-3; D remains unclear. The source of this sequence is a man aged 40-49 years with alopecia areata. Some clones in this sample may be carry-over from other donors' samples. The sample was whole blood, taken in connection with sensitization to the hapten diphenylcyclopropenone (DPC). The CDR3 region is CASSYISTDTQYF. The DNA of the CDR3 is TGTGCCAGCAGTTACATTAGCACAGATACGCAGTATTTT.